The sequence of this TCR beta chain was determined in a study of technical replicates of blood from a handful of donors. This table comes from immunoSEQ multiplex PCR, and its TCRdb copy is limited to in-frame clones, with some not included. Of tens of thousands of clones listed, roughly 98% are singletons. Trimming removed 6 bases from V and 4 bases from J; junction bases left unmatched: 8. The germline gives CDR1 SGHRS, CDR2 YFSETQ. The CDR3 is made up of 14 amino acids. Sequenced: T cells isolated from PBMCs. This receptor was identified in a human donor in good health. The chain combines TRBV5-1 with TRBJ1-1; 8 bases fit TRBD1. Here the CDR3 reads CASTWTGFSTEAFF. The CDR3 region has the DNA TGCGCCAGCACCTGGACAGGGTTTAGCACTGAAGCTTTCTTT.